The source of this T cell receptor beta chain is a study of T cell repertoires in cytomegalovirus infection. Whole-study context: Public TCR beta signatures marked donors with CMV infection and the matching HLA. Study-level points and caveats: Identification of carriers of CMV plus the relevant HLA was performed using cumulative public TCR beta family frequency.

Concerning this clonotype itself: The target antigen is unknown.

TCRdb passed the reads through MiXCR, listing each CDR3 protein once. The data contain about 320,000 distinct CDR3 sequences, approximately 9.5% of them singletons. The sequenced sample consisted of PBMCs. This receptor was taken from a human donor in good health (CMV status not recorded). Some clones in this sample may be carry-over from other donors' samples.

The CDR3 DNA follows: TGTGCCAGCACCGCACTCACAGGGGACACTGAAGCTTTCTTT. It codes for CASTALTGDTEAFF. V and J are TRBV2 and TRBJ1-1; TRBD1 matches at 7 bases. The CDR3 totals 14 residues. V shed 7 bases, J shed 3 bases, and the junction held 8 bases outside the gene matches. Looked up from germline, CDR1 is SNHLY and CDR2 is FYNNEI.